The entry below gives a single TCR beta chain sequence along with its context. The source of the sample is a study of blood T cell repertoires in COVID-19. Libraries were prepared by immunoSEQ multiplex PCR; TCRdb keeps only in-frame clonotypes and omits some of them. The data show approximately 290,000 clones, roughly 88% seen once. Germline V gene sequence: CDR1 MNHEY, CDR2 SVGEGT. The CDR3 spans 14 residues. V was trimmed by 5 bases and J by 4 bases, leaving 14 bases between them. The specimen was PBMCs or T cells enriched from blood (not recorded which). The chain combines TRBV6-2 or TRBV6-3 with TRBJ1-2; D is perhaps TRBD1 (5 bases). The source of this sequence is a woman in her thirties who had recovered from COVID-19. The CDR3 coding sequence is TGTGCCAGCAGTGCTGGACACAACCTCTATGGCTACACCTTC. Amino acid sequence: CASSAGHNLYGYTF.